This TCR beta chain was found in a study of lymphopenia after photon versus proton radiotherapy. General study results and limits: Larger post-nadir TCR diversity loss correlated inversely with survival in deceased patients.

Trimming removed 4 bases from V and 0 bases from J, with 24 bases in between. The CDR3 loop spans 19 amino acids. Germline loops: CDR1 SGHDT, CDR2 YYEEEE. This clone was seen once. The target antigen is unknown. TCRdb keeps only in-frame clones here, not all; method: immunoSEQ multiplex PCR. Counted here are around 66,000 clones, around 88% occurring once; the ten biggest clones make up less than 2.5%. Sequencing used peripheral blood, obtained from a patient treated with photon-based radiotherapy. This rearrangement joins TRBV5-6 to TRBJ2-3, with TRBD2 as a possible D gene (7 bases). The TCR originated in a man aged 35 to 55 with gastric cancer. The CDR3 region is CASSPPVLAGASSTDTQYF. CDR3 in DNA: TGTGCCAGCAGCCCCCCCGTTCTGGCGGGGGCTTCTAGCACAGATACGCAGTATTTT.